The rows below give T cell receptor beta chains drawn from one sample of a study of T cell changes during pregnancy in multiple sclerosis. Sequenced by immunoSEQ multiplex PCR; TCRdb stores in-frame clones only, minus some. The sample yields around 110,000 clones, 80% to 95% seen once. Sequences were derived from peripheral blood, sampled in the third trimester of pregnancy. The source is a female donor with multiple sclerosis, enrolled in a pregnancy study. Both conserved end residues are part of each CDR3. D genes are given only for firm matches. Only some rows state a clone size, as once, few, many or a class for expanded clones.

v_gene	d_gene	j_gene	abundance	CDR3aa	CDR3nt
TRBV18	-	TRBJ1-1	-	CASSAISSATEAFF	TGTGCCAGCTCCGCTATCTCATCCGCGACTGAAGCTTTCTTT
TRBV11-2	-	TRBJ2-7	once	CASSPGLREQYF	TGTGCCAGCAGCCCCGGACTCCGCGAGCAGTACTTC
TRBV5-6	-	TRBJ2-4	-	CASSGGAYTIAKNIQYF	TGTGCCAGCAGCGGCGGGGCGTATACTATAGCCAAAAACATTCAGTACTTC
TRBV5-1	TRBD1	TRBJ2-7	-	CASSSGTGGLEQYF	TGCGCCAGCAGCTCCGGGACAGGGGGCCTAGAGCAGTACTTC
TRBV29-1	TRBD1	TRBJ2-3	-	CSIRDRGPTDTQYF	TGCAGCATACGGGACAGGGGCCCCACAGATACGCAGTATTTT
TRBV27	-	TRBJ2-7	few	CASSNEQYF	TGTGCCAGCTCAAACGAGCAGTACTTC
TRBV27	TRBD1	TRBJ1-4	-	CASSVNPGTGDGELFF	TGTGCCAGCAGTGTCAACCCCGGGACAGGGGATGGGGAACTGTTTTTT
TRBV6-1	-	TRBJ2-7	-	CASSATHTSSYEQYF	TGTGCCAGCAGCGCGACTCATACAAGCTCCTACGAGCAGTACTTC
TRBV7-6	-	TRBJ1-5	-	CASSLDRGGNQPQHF	TGTGCCAGCAGCTTAGACCGGGGAGGCAATCAGCCCCAGCATTTT
TRBV7-2	-	TRBJ2-5	-	CASSLIWGRETQYF	TGTGCCAGCAGCTTAATCTGGGGGCGAGAGACCCAGTACTTC
TRBV5-1	-	TRBJ1-2	-	CASSWGRGLMDYGYTF	TGCGCCAGCAGCTGGGGTAGGGGGTTAATGGACTATGGCTACACCTTC
TRBV5-4	TRBD2	TRBJ2-1	-	CASSLELAGANEQFF	TGTGCCAGCAGCTTGGAACTAGCGGGGGCTAATGAGCAGTTCTTC
TRBV7-2	-	TRBJ2-3	-	CASSLVAGIITDTQYF	TGTGCCAGCAGCTTAGTTGCGGGTATTATCACAGATACGCAGTATTTT
TRBV6-6	-	TRBJ1-5	-	CASKAPNQPQHF	TGTGCCAGCAAAGCACCGAATCAGCCCCAGCATTTT
TRBV2	TRBD2	TRBJ2-1	many	CASSYSGLAGVYNEQFF	TGTGCCAGCAGCTACTCGGGACTAGCGGGAGTGTATAATGAGCAGTTCTTC
TRBV5-4	TRBD1	TRBJ1-2	-	CASRTSGGTYGYTF	TGTGCCAGCAGGACTTCAGGGGGGACCTATGGCTACACCTTC
TRBV18	-	TRBJ1-1	-	CASSPLSGEYTEAFF	TGTGCCAGCTCACCTTTGTCGGGGGAGTATACTGAAGCTTTCTTT
TRBV5-1	TRBD1	TRBJ1-4	once	CASSRGQGFTNEKLFF	TGCGCCAGCAGCCGGGGACAGGGCTTTACTAATGAAAAACTGTTTTTT
TRBV28	TRBD2	TRBJ2-1	-	CASRSGLAGDNEQFF	TGTGCCAGCAGGTCGGGACTAGCGGGGGACAATGAGCAGTTCTTC
TRBV9	-	TRBJ1-4	-	CASSARGWSNEKLFF	TGTGCCAGCAGCGCTCGGGGTTGGTCTAATGAAAAACTGTTTTTT
TRBV28	TRBD1	TRBJ2-7	-	CASGQGIGYEQYF	TGTGCCAGCGGACAGGGAATAGGCTACGAGCAGTACTTC
TRBV7-3	-	TRBJ1-1	-	CASSLRGATEAFF	TGTGCCAGCAGCTTACGGGGGGCCACTGAAGCTTTCTTT
TRBV6-1	TRBD1	TRBJ1-2	-	CASSPREGAGGYTF	TGTGCCAGCAGCCCGCGCGAGGGGGCGGGTGGCTACACCTTC
TRBV30	-	TRBJ1-3	-	CAWTLFSSVYGNTIYF	TGTGCCTGGACCCTATTTTCGAGTGTATACGGAAACACCATATATTTT
TRBV30	TRBD1	TRBJ1-2	few	CAWSVPWTGYYGYTF	TGTGCCTGGAGTGTTCCCTGGACAGGTTACTATGGCTACACCTTC
TRBV30	-	TRBJ1-4	-	CAWRIGEEWEKLFF	TGTGCCTGGAGGATCGGTGAGGAATGGGAAAAACTGTTTTTT
TRBV18	TRBD1	TRBJ2-7	-	CASSHRDSSYEQYF	TGTGCCAGCTCACACCGGGACAGCTCCTACGAGCAGTACTTC
TRBV30	-	TRBJ1-4	-	CAWSVTPVQEKLFF	TGTGCCTGGAGTGTAACCCCGGTCCAAGAAAAACTGTTTTTT
TRBV6-6	TRBD1	TRBJ2-1	-	CASSLKQGSRDEQFF	TGTGCCAGCAGTTTAAAACAGGGGTCAAGGGATGAGCAGTTCTTC